The 16 T cell receptor beta chains in this list originate from one sample, sequenced in a study of OX40 agonist ivuxolimab in advanced cancers. Repertoires were generated with immunoSEQ multiplex PCR, while TCRdb's copy carries only in-frame clones and drops some. The table lists some 77,000 clones, roughly 90% of them singletons, with approximately 8.6% in the top ten. Material: CD4+ or CD8+ T cells sorted from blood, obtained in a trial of the OX40 agonist ivuxolimab. The receptor set was obtained from an adult with an advanced solid tumor such as melanoma, head and neck, liver or kidney cancer.

The chain couples TRBV6-5 to TRBJ2-7; either TRBD1 or TRBD2 may supply D (5 bases each). The V end lost 7 bases, the J end lost 2 bases, and 12 bases lay between the germline ends. The CDR3 has 13 amino acids. Germline V gene sequence: CDR1 MNHEY, CDR2 SVGAGI. CDR3 in amino acids: CASTERGTYEQYF. The CDR3 DNA sequence: TGTGCCAGCACCGAGAGGGGCACCTACGAGCAGTACTTC.

With regard to this clone: The same CDR3 is also encoded by other DNA sequences in this sample. V usage is TRBV5-1 and J usage is TRBJ2-5, with 10 bases lining up with TRBD2. Germline values: CDR1 SGHRS, CDR2 YFSETQ. CDR3 length: 15 residues. V lost 2 bases, J lost 1 base, and 2 bases stayed unmatched. The CDR3 loop is CASSFPSGGQETQYF. The CDR3 bases are TGCGCCAGCAGCTTCCCTAGCGGGGGCCAAGAGACCCAGTACTTC.

V and J are TRBV12-2 and TRBJ2-7; the table's D call of TRBD1 was not tested on the DNA. TRBV12-2 is designated a pseudogene. This CDR3 spans 15 amino acids. The CDR3 region is CASRPGGPYTYEQYF. CDR3 nucleotides: TGTGCAAGTCGCCCAGGGGGCCCTTACACCTACGAGCAGTACTTC.

J is TRBJ2-5 and V is TRBV13; 7 bases line up with TRBD2. This CDR3 has 14 residues. V shed 4 bases, J shed 0 bases, and the junction held 2 bases outside the gene matches. The germline V gene has CDR1 PRHDT and CDR2 FYEKMQ (reference sequence). The CDR3 loop is CASSSGLDQETQYF. The CDR3 DNA reads TGTGCCAGCAGCTCAGGACTAGACCAAGAGACCCAGTACTTC.

The chain is built from TRBV4-2 and TRBJ2-6, with D hard to call. This CDR3 has 18 amino acids. Germline CDR1 LGHNA, CDR2 YNFKEQ. Trimming stripped 0 bases from V and 0 bases from J, with 12 bases between. In DNA form, the CDR3 reads TGTGCCAGCAGCCAAGATAATATCAGGTCCTCTGGGGCCAACGTCCTGACTTTC. Residues: CASSQDNIRSSGANVLTF.

The CDR3 region has the DNA TGTGCCAGCAGTGAGAACTACGAGCAGTACTTC. Amino acids: CASSENYEQYF. This chain joins TRBV6-5 and TRBJ2-7; D is ambiguous. V lost 5 bases, J lost 3 bases, and 5 bases lay in between. CDR3 size: 11 residues. Germline CDR1 MNHEY, CDR2 SVGAGI.

This clone was observed once. The chain recombines TRBV11-2 with TRBJ2-7; no reliable D call. Germline V gives CDR1 SGHAT, CDR2 FQNNGV. The CDR3 extends over 13 amino acids. Trimming left V 10 bases short and J 0 bases short, with 13 bases between. The CDR3, as DNA: TGTGCCACCCTGAGACACGCCTCCTACGAGCAGTACTTC. Translating gives CATLRHASYEQYF.

The chain couples TRBV9 to TRBJ2-1; perhaps D is TRBD1 or TRBD2 (5 bases each). In germline, CDR1 is SGDLS, CDR2 YYNGEE. The CDR3 totals 17 residues. V was pared by 5 bases and J by 3 bases, with 21 bases between. This CDR3 reads CASSDHAKGPNYNEQFF. The CDR3 bases are TGTGCCAGCAGTGATCACGCCAAGGGACCAAACTACAATGAGCAGTTCTTC.

The chain employs TRBV9 and TRBJ2-1; 8 nucleotides agree with TRBD2. Germline V lookup: CDR1 SGDLS, CDR2 YYNGEE. V gave up 0 bases and J gave up 6 bases; unmatched junction bases: 14. CDR3 size: 18 residues. In DNA form, the CDR3 reads TGTGCCAGCAGCGTAGAGCGGACGGGGGGGAGGAGGGCCAATGAGCAGTTCTTC. The encoded protein is CASSVERTGGRRANEQFF.

This clone appeared once. Other DNA sequences in the sample encode the same CDR3. This chain uses TRBV7-6 with TRBJ2-7; 7 positions match TRBD1. J gave up 0 bases and V 3 bases, and 2 bases lay outside the gene matches. Germline-derived CDR1 and CDR2 are SGHVS and FNYEAQ. The CDR3 contains 14 residues. The CDR3 sequence is CASSLGTASYEQYF. CDR3 sequence (DNA): TGTGCCAGCAGCTTGGGGACAGCCTCCTACGAGCAGTACTTC.

The V gene is TRBV4-3, the J gene TRBJ2-1; 7 bases are shared with TRBD1. The CDR3 covers 15 residues. Losses at the gene ends were 4 bases for V and 8 bases for J; bases not matched to a gene: 11. Germline V gives CDR1 LGHNA, CDR2 YSLEER. This CDR3 reads CASSLGTAAVHEQFF. The CDR3 DNA is TGCGCCAGCAGCCTCGGGACAGCAGCGGTCCATGAGCAGTTCTTC.

This clone showed up just once. This chain uses TRBV19 with TRBJ1-4; D is undetermined. The CDR3 spans 15 residues. Germline CDR1 reads LNHDA; CDR2 reads SQIVND (reference sequence). Trimming removed 4 bases at V and 4 bases at J, with 13 bases between. CDR3 sequence: CASSTLTELNEKLFF. CDR3 bases: TGTGCCAGTAGTACCCTGACGGAGCTTAATGAAAAACTGTTTTTT.

This chain uses TRBV9 with TRBJ2-1; 9 positions match TRBD2. This CDR3 has 14 amino acids. Trimming took 3 bases from V and 8 from J; bases not matched to a gene: 6. Germline V CDR1 and CDR2: SGDLS, YYNGEE. CDR3 region: CASSGGGASHEQFF. The CDR3 DNA follows: TGTGCCAGCAGCGGCGGGGGGGCCAGCCATGAGCAGTTCTTC.

This chain connects TRBV19 to TRBJ2-4, with 10 bases matching TRBD1. V dropped 6 bases and J dropped 3; count of bases not matched to a gene: 2. This CDR3 contains 14 residues. In germline, CDR1 is LNHDA, CDR2 SQIVND (reference sequence). The CDR3 sequence is CASSRDRGKNIQYF. In DNA form, the CDR3 reads TGTGCCAGTAGCCGGGACAGGGGCAAAAACATTCAGTACTTC.

This chain connects TRBV11-3 to TRBJ2-3, with no clear D. Germline V lookup: CDR1 SGHNT, CDR2 YENEEA. Trimming pared 5 bases from V and 6 bases from J, leaving 24 bases between. CDR3 length: 17 amino acids. The CDR3 region has the DNA TGTGCCAGCAGCCCCTCCAGTTCCGCGAGTATTTCTGATACGCAGTATTTT. Its translation: CASSPSSSASISDTQYF.

The genes are TRBV9 and TRBJ1-2; no clear D gene. CDR1 and CDR2 from the germline V gene are SGDLS and YYNGEE. Trimming removed 3 bases at V and 4 bases at J, with 19 bases between. This CDR3 spans 16 amino acids. CDR3: CASSGPRTALGYGYTF. CDR3 sequence (DNA): TGTGCCAGCAGCGGACCCCGGACGGCTCTAGGCTATGGCTACACCTTC.